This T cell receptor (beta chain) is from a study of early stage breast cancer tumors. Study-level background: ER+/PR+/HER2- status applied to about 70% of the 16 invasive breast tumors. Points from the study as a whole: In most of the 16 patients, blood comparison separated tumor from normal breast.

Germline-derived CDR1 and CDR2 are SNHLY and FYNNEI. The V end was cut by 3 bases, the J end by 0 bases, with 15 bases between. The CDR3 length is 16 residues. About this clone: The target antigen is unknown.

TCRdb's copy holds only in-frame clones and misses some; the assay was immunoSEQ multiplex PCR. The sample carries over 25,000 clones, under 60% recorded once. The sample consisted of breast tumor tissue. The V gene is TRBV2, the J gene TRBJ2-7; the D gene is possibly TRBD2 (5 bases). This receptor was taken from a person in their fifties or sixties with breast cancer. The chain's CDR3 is CASSEVSSGASYEQYF. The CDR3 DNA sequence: TGTGCCAGCAGTGAGGTGTCCAGCGGAGCCTCCTACGAGCAGTACTTC.